The 20 T cell receptor beta chains reported below all come from one sample, sequenced in a study of blood T cell repertoires in COVID-19. Profiled with immunoSEQ multiplex PCR; TCRdb holds only in-frame clones, not every one. This sample has over 250,000 clones, with 80% to 95% found just once. Source material: PBMCs or T cells enriched from blood (not recorded which). These receptors were taken from a woman in her twenties or thirties who had recovered from COVID-19.

This chain joins TRBV4-3 and TRBJ2-1, with 9 bases identical to TRBD2. V shed 0 bases and J 2 bases; nucleotides not matched to a gene: 5. CDR1 and CDR2 (germline): LGHNA, YSLEER. There are 17 residues in the CDR3. The CDR3 nucleotides are TGCGCCAGCAGCCAAGAAGTAGCGGGAGTGGCCTACAATGAGCAGTTCTTC. Residues: CASSQEVAGVAYNEQFF.

CDR3 coding DNA: TGTGCCAGCAGCAAGGGGGCGTATGGCTACACCTTC. It translates to CASSKGAYGYTF. The chain carries TRBV28 and TRBJ1-2; 7 bases match TRBD1. V was clipped by 6 bases and J by 5 bases; unmatched bases: 3. The CDR3 has 12 amino acids. CDR1 MDHEN and CDR2 SYDVKM come from the germline V gene.

The genes are TRBV11-2 and TRBJ2-5; a weak D match, TRBD2 (5 bases). Germline loops: CDR1 SGHAT, CDR2 FQNNGV. Trimming cost V 5 bases and J 2 bases, with 27 bases left between them. CDR3 length: 19 residues. CDR3 in amino acids: CASSPRTGVARKLQETQYF. CDR3 sequence (DNA): TGTGCCAGCAGCCCCCGCACCGGGGTAGCCCGAAAACTACAAGAGACCCAGTACTTC.

J is TRBJ2-1 and V is TRBV7-9; D not resolved. CDR1 and CDR2 (germline): SEHNR, FQNEAQ (reference sequence). This CDR3 region has 14 residues. V was clipped by 5 bases and J by 4 bases, with 12 bases between them. As DNA, the CDR3 is TGTGCCAGCAGCCCGAGCCAGGTATACAATGAGCAGTTCTTC. Translated: CASSPSQVYNEQFF.

The chain couples TRBV18 to TRBJ2-2, with TRBD1 as a possible D gene (7 bases). Germline assignment: CDR1 KGHSH and CDR2 LQKENI. This CDR3 has 18 amino acids. Trimming cost V 0 bases and J 3 bases, with 17 bases left between them. The CDR3 protein is CASSPPRPGGMDTGELFF. CDR3 nucleotide sequence: TGTGCCAGCTCACCACCGAGGCCAGGGGGGATGGACACCGGGGAGCTGTTTTTT. Full variable domain (rest looked up from reference TRBV18 and TRBJ2-2): NAGVMQNPRHLVRRRGQEARLRCSPMKGHSHVYWYRQLPEEGLKFMVYLQKENIIDESGMPKERFSAEFPKEGPSILRIQQVVRGDSAAYFCASSPPRPGGMDTGELFFGEGSRLTVL.

The chain joins TRBV5-1 to TRBJ1-1; 7 bases match TRBD1. This CDR3 has 13 residues. Losses at the gene ends were 2 bases for V and 3 bases for J; bases not matched to a gene: 1. The germline V gene encodes CDR1 SGHRS and CDR2 YFSETQ. CDR3 protein: CASSFTGDTEAFF. CDR3 bases: TGCGCCAGCAGCTTTACAGGGGACACTGAAGCTTTCTTT.

The rearrangement joins TRBV25-1 to TRBJ1-2; D might be TRBD1 (5 bases). Germline V lookup: CDR1 MGHDK, CDR2 SYGVNS. This CDR3 has 14 residues. With 2 bases removed from V and 8 bases from J, the gap between germline ends came to 15 bases. The CDR3 nucleotides read TGTGCCAGCAGTGAAGAGGGGAGGAGTGTCGGCTACACCTTC. Its protein product is CASSEEGRSVGYTF.

The rearrangement uses TRBV3-1 (or the pseudogene TRBV3-2) and TRBJ2-2; TRBD1 is a possible D gene (6 bases). Germline CDR1 LGHDT, CDR2 YNNKEL (reference sequence). The CDR3 contains 15 residues. Between the trimmed V and J ends, which lost 3 bases and 5 bases, there was a span of 13 bases. The CDR3 reads CASSQAGAGTGELFF. The CDR3 nucleotides are TGTGCCAGCAGCCAGGCAGGGGCTGGTACCGGGGAGCTGTTTTTT.

The chain recombines TRBV28 with TRBJ2-3; D is undetermined. CDR3 length: 14 residues. CDR1 and CDR2 from the germline V gene are MDHEN and SYDVKM. Deletions cut 7 bases from V and 0 bases from J, with 11 bases between. CDR3 loop: CASTIRVSTDTQYF. In DNA, the CDR3 is TGTGCCAGCACCATAAGAGTGAGCACAGATACGCAGTATTTT.

The CDR3 DNA reads as TGTGCCAGCAGTAAAGGGAGCTCCTATAATTCACCCCTCCACTTT. It specifies CASSKGSSYNSPLHF. The chain links TRBV27 to TRBJ1-6, with D unresolved. Trimming removed 5 bases from V and 0 bases from J, with 8 bases in between. The CDR3 totals 15 residues. The germline V gene has CDR1 MNHEY and CDR2 SMNVEV (reference sequence).

Turning to this clone: The junction differs from germline at one of its ends, possibly a read error. The chain combines TRBV6-4 with TRBJ2-2; D remains unclear. Germline CDR1 and CDR2: MRHNA and SNTAGT. The CDR3 contains 13 residues. The CDR3 here is CASSDIDTVELFF. CDR3 coding DNA: TGTGCCAGCAGTGATATCGACACCGTGGAGCTGTTTTTT.

CDR3 region: CASSSLAGGTDTQYF. The CDR3 DNA reads TGTGCCAGCAGTTCACTAGCGGGGGGCACAGATACGCAGTATTTT. The rearrangement joins TRBV28 to TRBJ2-3; 11 bases are a match to TRBD2. The CDR3 covers 15 residues. V shed 4 bases and J 1 base; nucleotides not matched to a gene: 1. Germline CDR1 and CDR2: MDHEN and SYDVKM.

V and J are TRBV27 and TRBJ1-5; unclear D gene. CDR3 size: 13 residues. V was pared by 3 bases and J by 1 base, with 4 bases between. Germline-derived CDR1 and CDR2 are MNHEY and SMNVEV (reference sequence). CDR3 amino acids: CASSFRSNQPQHF. Here the CDR3 DNA reads TGTGCCAGCAGTTTCAGAAGCAATCAGCCCCAGCATTTT.

The CDR3 reads CASSLPGTGEDEKLFF. The CDR3 DNA is TGTGCCAGCAGTCTCCCTGGGACAGGCGAAGATGAAAAACTGTTTTTT. This chain uses TRBV28 with TRBJ1-4; 8 bases are a match to TRBD1. Germline loops: CDR1 MDHEN, CDR2 SYDVKM. V gave up 5 bases and J gave up 6 bases; unmatched junction bases: 11. The CDR3 runs to 16 residues.

This chain uses TRBV10-3 with TRBJ2-7; D uncertain. The germline gives CDR1 ENHRY, CDR2 SYGVKD. Deletions cut 4 bases from V and 3 bases from J, with 7 bases between. This CDR3 comprises 12 residues. CDR3 sequence (DNA): TGTGCCATCAGTGCGGGTATCTACGAGCAGTACTTC. It codes for CAISAGIYEQYF.

This clone was observed a single time. The chain's CDR3 is CASSPDSPADTQYF. CDR3 DNA: TGCGCCAGCAGCCCCGACTCGCCGGCAGATACGCAGTATTTT. The chain joins TRBV5-1 to TRBJ2-3; D gene unclear. V was cut by 4 bases and J by 4 bases, with 13 bases left in between. The CDR3 is made up of 14 amino acids. CDR1 SGHRS and CDR2 YFSETQ come from the germline V gene.

The V gene is TRBV2, the J gene TRBJ1-4; weak D call: TRBD1 (6 bases). The V end was cut by 6 bases, the J end by 3 bases, with 11 bases between. The CDR3 has 14 amino acids. Looked up from germline, CDR1 is SNHLY and CDR2 is FYNNEI. The CDR3 DNA reads TGTGCCAGCAGGGACAGCATTCCTAATGAAAAACTGTTTTTT. This encodes CASRDSIPNEKLFF.

V gene TRBV11-2 combines with J gene TRBJ2-1; TRBD2 matches 8 bases. V shed 3 bases, J shed 10 bases, and the junction held 14 bases outside the gene matches. The germline V gene has CDR1 SGHAT and CDR2 FQNNGV. This CDR3 is built from 16 residues. CDR3 residues: CASSFLSAGGLREQFF. The CDR3 DNA is TGTGCCAGCAGCTTCTTATCCGCGGGAGGCCTTCGGGAGCAGTTCTTC.

V is TRBV5-4 and J is TRBJ2-5; D gene ambiguous. This CDR3 is built from 13 residues. The germline V gene has CDR1 SGHNT and CDR2 YYREEE (reference sequence). V was trimmed by 1 base and J by 4 bases, leaving 8 bases between them. CDR3 sequence: CASSLSVRETQYF. The DNA of the CDR3 is TGTGCCAGCAGCTTGTCTGTGAGAGAGACCCAGTACTTC.

The chain employs TRBV5-1 and TRBJ1-2, with D perhaps TRBD1 (5 bases). Between the trimmed V and J ends, which lost 0 bases and 3 bases, there was a span of 12 bases. The germline CDR1 and CDR2 sequences are SGHRS and YFSETQ. The CDR3 is made up of 15 amino acids. CDR3 DNA: TGCGCCAGCAGCTTGGCGGCAGGGACTGACTATGGCTACACCTTC. It encodes CASSLAAGTDYGYTF.